What follows is one T cell receptor (beta chain) and its context. Other nucleotide sequences in the sample specify the same CDR3. The PCR ran on 60 Vbeta and 13 Jbeta primers. Libraries were prepared by immunoSEQ multiplex PCR; TCRdb keeps only in-frame clonotypes and omits some of them. The table lists about 190,000 clones, around 83% of them singletons, with about 10% in the top ten. CDR3 length: 14 amino acids. Germline assignment: CDR1 SEHNR and CDR2 FQNEAQ (reference sequence). V lost 5 bases to trimming and J lost 1 base, with 8 bases between them. As for the donors, each was a healthy bone marrow donor. The sample originates from a study of cytomegalovirus exposure and HLA in healthy donors.

Sequencing was done on a sample of PBMCs. This sequence joins TRBV7-9 and TRBJ2-2; TRBD1 is a possible D gene (6 bases). This receptor was taken from a woman aged 50 to 60 in good health and CMV-seropositive. The CDR3 DNA reads TGTGCCAGCAGCCGGACAGAGAACACCGGGGAGCTGTTTTTT. The encoded protein is CASSRTENTGELFF.